What follows are 20 T cell receptor beta chains derived from one specimen sequenced in a study of immune heterogeneity within non-small cell lung tumors. For each sample, template was approximately 0.55 ug of bulk tumor genomic DNA. Several spatially distant biopsies were obtained per primary tumor intraoperatively. Samples came from untreated patients having curative surgery for newly diagnosed non-small cell lung cancer. TCR beta CDR3 was amplified by multiplex PCR, first round ten to eleven cycles, 32 V and 13 J primers. MiXCR, run by TCRdb on the multiplex PCR reads, gives a single entry per CDR3 protein. The data contain some 10,000 distinct CDR3 sequences, 25% to 35% of them seen just once; the ten biggest clones take up 7% to 8.5%. Sequenced input: lung tumor tissue. These receptors came from a woman aged 60-75 years with non-small cell lung cancer.

This clonotype came up a few times. The V call is TRBV29-1, the J call TRBJ2-1; weak D call: TRBD1 (5 bases). The germline CDR1 and CDR2 sequences are SQVTM and ANQGSEA. V lost 0 bases, J lost 9 bases, and 9 bases lay in between. The CDR3 is 12 residues long. CDR3 coding DNA: TGCAGCGTTGAAGACAGGGCGATTGAGCAGTTCTTC. It codes for CSVEDRAIEQFF.

J is TRBJ2-3 and V is TRBV7-3; possible D gene TRBD1, 6 bases. The CDR3 length is 16 residues. Germline assignment: CDR1 SGHTA and CDR2 FQGTGA. V lost 4 bases, J lost 4 bases, and 18 bases lay in between. This chain's CDR3 is CASSSSSGGGADTQYF. Here the CDR3 DNA reads TGTGCCAGCAGCTCCTCAAGCGGTGGGGGCGCAGATACGCAGTATTTT.

In this sample, this clonotype turned up a few times. The chain couples TRBV7-9 to TRBJ1-1, with TRBD1 as a possible D gene (6 bases). Germline CDR1 reads SEHNR; CDR2 reads FQNEAQ (reference sequence). V lost 1 base and J lost 8, with 14 bases in between. The CDR3 totals 14 residues. The CDR3 DNA is TGTGCCAGCAGCTTAGATTTTGGACAGCCCGAAGCTTTCTTT. Translating gives CASSLDFGQPEAFF.

The chain has TRBV13 and TRBJ2-1, with 7 positions matching TRBD2. The CDR3 extends over 12 amino acids. Germline CDR1 is PRHDT and CDR2 is FYEKMQ (reference sequence). J gave up 10 bases and V 5 bases, and 5 bases lay outside the gene matches. CDR3 sequence: CASSARLAEQFF. The CDR3 coding sequence is TGTGCCAGCAGCGCCCGACTAGCCGAGCAGTTCTTC.

This clonotype was counted ten times or more. The rearrangement links TRBV15 to TRBJ1-1, with 7 bases aligning to TRBD1. This CDR3 has 13 residues. V was pared by 6 bases and J by 3 bases, with 4 bases of the junction left unmatched. CDR1 is LNHNV, CDR2 YYDKDF, per germline (reference sequence). CDR3 sequence reads: CATRKDRDTEAFF. CDR3 in DNA: TGTGCCACCAGAAAAGACAGGGACACTGAAGCTTTCTTT.

This clonotype was recorded many times. This chain joins TRBV2 and TRBJ2-1; D possibly corresponds to TRBD2 (6 bases). The V gene lost 11 bases and the J gene lost 0 bases, with 11 bases spanning the gap. The germline V gene encodes CDR1 SNHLY and CDR2 FYNNEI. The CDR3 covers 13 residues. CDR3 in amino acids: CASAGSSYNEQFF. The CDR3 bases are TGTGCCTCGGCGGGAAGCTCCTACAATGAGCAGTTCTTC.

The V call is TRBV28, the J call TRBJ2-5; D may be TRBD1 (7 bases). V lost 5 bases and J 1 base, leaving 32 bases between the germline ends. The germline CDR1 and CDR2 sequences are MDHEN and SYDVKM. This CDR3 contains 21 residues. The CDR3 sequence is CASSPNDHSGGRDPTQETQYF. DNA of the CDR3: TGTGCCAGCAGTCCCAATGACCATTCAGGGGGGCGAGACCCCACCCAAGAGACCCAGTACTTC.

This clonotype was detected many times. The rearrangement joins TRBV29-1 to TRBJ2-7; D is unclear. V lost 4 bases to trimming and J lost 5 bases, with 18 bases between them. This CDR3 has 14 residues. Germline V CDR1 and CDR2: SQVTM, ANQGSEA. The CDR3 DNA reads TGCAGCGTTGTATCAGGCTGGCAGTCCAACGAGCAGTACTTC. Translating gives CSVVSGWQSNEQYF.

Sample share makes this clonotype medium-sized. V gene TRBV19 combines with J gene TRBJ1-5; D is undetermined. Trimming left V 5 bases short and J 2 bases short, with 7 bases between. From germline, CDR1 is LNHDA and CDR2 SQIVND (reference sequence). The CDR3 has 13 amino acids. The CDR3 loop is CASSAQGNQPQHF. For the CDR3, the DNA is TGTGCCAGTAGTGCTCAGGGCAATCAGCCCCAGCATTTT.

About this clonotype itself: One junction end disagrees with the germline gene, perhaps due to a read error. The chain joins TRBV5-1 to TRBJ2-3, with 8 bases aligning to TRBD1. There are 14 residues in the CDR3. Germline assignment: CDR1 SGHRS and CDR2 YFSETQ. The CDR3 DNA reads TGCGCCAGCAGATTGGACAGGGTCACAGATACGCAGTATTTT. Protein: CASRLDRVTDTQYF.

This clonotype was recorded at least ten times. V is TRBV19 and J is TRBJ2-7, with 9 bases lining up with TRBD1. V was pared by 4 bases and J by 3 bases, with 4 bases of the junction left unmatched. This CDR3 is built from 14 residues. Germline CDR1 reads LNHDA; CDR2 reads SQIVND (reference sequence). This CDR3 reads CASSSPGQGYEQYF. The CDR3 nucleotides read TGTGCCAGTAGTAGCCCGGGACAGGGCTACGAGCAGTACTTC.

The rearrangement joins TRBV4-1 to TRBJ2-1; perhaps TRBD1 as D (5 bases). Germline V gene sequence: CDR1 MGHRA, CDR2 YSYEKL. The V end lost 5 bases, the J end lost 0 bases, and 11 bases lay between the germline ends. The CDR3 is 15 amino acids. The CDR3: CASSSDIISYNEQFF. The CDR3 region has the DNA TGCGCCAGCAGCTCGGACATAATCTCCTACAATGAGCAGTTCTTC.

This clonotype was observed at least ten times. V gene TRBV5-1 combines with J gene TRBJ1-4; possible D gene TRBD1, 5 bases. The CDR3 sequence is 16 residues long. V lost 2 bases and J lost 6, with 17 bases in between. From germline, CDR1 is SGHRS and CDR2 YFSETQ. CDR3 loop: CASSLRQPVGDEKLFF. CDR3 nucleotide sequence: TGCGCCAGCAGCTTACGGCAACCCGTGGGGGATGAAAAACTGTTTTTT.

This clonotype turned up a few times. The rearrangement uses TRBV2 and TRBJ1-5, with TRBD1 as a possible D gene (5 bases). The CDR3 loop spans 13 amino acids. From germline, CDR1 is SNHLY and CDR2 FYNNEI. V lost 7 bases and J lost 7, with 14 bases in between. The CDR3 region is CASMGLWGQPQHF. CDR3 DNA: TGTGCCAGCATGGGACTGTGGGGCCAGCCCCAGCATTTT.

This rearrangement joins TRBV6-9 to TRBJ2-7, with D possibly being TRBD1 (5 bases). This CDR3 comprises 14 residues. The V gene lost 4 bases and the J gene lost 0 bases, with 10 bases spanning the gap. Germline CDR1 and CDR2: MNHGY and SVAAGI. CDR3 nucleotides: TGTGCCAGCAGTTCCCCGACAGTCTCCTACGAGCAGTACTTC. Translation: CASSSPTVSYEQYF.

This chain uses TRBV5-1 with TRBJ1-4; 7 bases line up with TRBD1. There are 16 residues in the CDR3. V was clipped by 0 bases and J by 3 bases; unmatched bases: 5. Germline assignment: CDR1 SGHRS and CDR2 YFSETQ. The CDR3 nucleotides read TGCGCCAGCAGCTTGGAAGGGGGCAGGGCTAATGAAAAACTGTTTTTT. Its protein is CASSLEGGRANEKLFF.

By share of the sample, this clonotype is medium-sized (0.01 to 0.1%). V gene TRBV2 combines with J gene TRBJ2-7; 8 bases map to TRBD1. V lost 8 bases to trimming and J lost 4 bases; unmatched junction nucleotides: 4. The germline V gene has CDR1 SNHLY and CDR2 FYNNEI. The CDR3 runs 12 residues. Here the CDR3 reads CASRDRLYEQYF. Written as DNA, the CDR3 is TGTGCCAGCCGGGACAGGTTGTACGAGCAGTACTTC.

A note on this clonotype: This sequence may be a read error, since a much larger clone differs from it by one base. The V and J genes are TRBV11-2 and TRBJ2-3; 8 bases align to TRBD2. The CDR3 consists of 16 residues. Per the germline V gene, CDR1 is SGHAT and CDR2 is FQNNGV. DNA of the CDR3: TGTGCCACCAGCTCAGAGGGAGCGGGAGTCACAGATACGCAGTATTTT. Amino acid sequence: CATSSEGAGVTDTQYF.

V and J are TRBV12-3 or TRBV12-4 and TRBJ2-7, with D possibly TRBD1 on 6 matching bases. This CDR3 has 15 residues. V dropped 6 bases and J dropped 2 bases, with 17 bases sitting between them. As DNA, the CDR3 is TGTGCCAGCAGCCGTCGACAGGAAAACACCTACGAGCAGTACTTC. It codes for CASSRRQENTYEQYF.

This clonotype counts as medium-sized. The V call is TRBV27, the J call TRBJ2-2; perhaps TRBD2 as D (7 bases). Trimming left V 11 bases short and J 6 bases short, with 13 bases between. This CDR3 has 12 amino acids. CDR1 is MNHEY, CDR2 SMNVEV, per germline (reference sequence). CDR3 bases: TGTGCCCTAAGGCGGGGGCCCGGGGAGCTGTTTTTT. This translates into CALRRGPGELFF.